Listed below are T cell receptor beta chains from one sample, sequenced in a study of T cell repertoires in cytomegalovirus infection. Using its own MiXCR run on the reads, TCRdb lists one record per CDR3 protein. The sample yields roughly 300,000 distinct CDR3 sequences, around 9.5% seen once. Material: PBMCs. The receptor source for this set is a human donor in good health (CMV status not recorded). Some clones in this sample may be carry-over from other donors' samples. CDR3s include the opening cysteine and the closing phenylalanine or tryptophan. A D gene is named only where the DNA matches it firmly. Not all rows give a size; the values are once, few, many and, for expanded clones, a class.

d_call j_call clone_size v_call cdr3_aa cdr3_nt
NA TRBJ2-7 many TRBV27 CASSYLSSSYEQYF TGTGCCAGCAGTTACCTAAGCAGCTCCTACGAGCAGTACTTC
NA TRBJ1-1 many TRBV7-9 CATRNPRKQGAEAFF TGTGCCACCAGAAACCCGCGGAAGCAGGGAGCTGAAGCTTTCTTT
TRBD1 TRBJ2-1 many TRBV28 CASSTGTGISSYNEQFF TGTGCCAGCAGTACCGGGACAGGGATCAGCTCCTACAATGAGCAGTTCTTC
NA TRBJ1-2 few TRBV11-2 CASSRSGTAYGYTF TGTGCCAGCAGCCGCTCCGGGACGGCCTATGGCTACACCTTC
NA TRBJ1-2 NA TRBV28 CASSFDHGYTF TGTGCCAGCAGTTTTGATCATGGCTACACCTTC
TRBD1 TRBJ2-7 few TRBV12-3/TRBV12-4 CASSLRGGTGGNTRKYEQYF TGTGCCAGCAGTTTAAGGGGGGGGACAGGGGGCAATACACGAAAATACGAGCAGTACTTC
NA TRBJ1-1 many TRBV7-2 CASSLSSNRGTEAFF TGTGCCAGCAGCTTAAGTTCGAATCGTGGGACTGAAGCTTTCTTT
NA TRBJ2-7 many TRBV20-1 CSAGTNRDSSYEQYF TGCAGTGCTGGCACCAACAGGGATAGCTCCTACGAGCAGTACTTC
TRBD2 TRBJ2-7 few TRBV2 CASEGTSGSVSYEQYF TGTGCCAGCGAGGGGACTAGCGGGAGTGTCTCCTACGAGCAGTACTTC
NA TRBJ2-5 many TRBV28 CASSLKGVLQETQYF TGTGCCAGCAGTTTGAAGGGGGTCCTCCAAGAGACCCAGTACTTC
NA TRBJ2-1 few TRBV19 CASTHGNEQFF TGTGCCAGTACCCACGGCAATGAGCAGTTCTTC
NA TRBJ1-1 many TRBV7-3 CASSLLGQNTEAFF TGTGCCAGCAGCTTATTAGGACAGAACACTGAAGCTTTCTTT
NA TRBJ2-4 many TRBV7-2 CASSFGEQGNIQYF TGTGCCAGCAGCTTTGGGGAGCAGGGGAACATTCAGTACTTC
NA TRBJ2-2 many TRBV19 CASSNSVGRNTGELFF TGTGCCAGTAGTAATAGCGTGGGCAGAAACACCGGGGAGCTGTTTTTT
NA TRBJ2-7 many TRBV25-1 CASSENVKKQYF TGTGCCAGCAGTGAAAACGTCAAAAAGCAGTACTTC
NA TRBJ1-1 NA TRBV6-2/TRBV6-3 CASISFGSTEAFF TGTGCCAGCATTTCCTTTGGATCCACTGAAGCTTTCTTT
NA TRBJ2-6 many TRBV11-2 CASSLRVIGANVLTF TGTGCCAGCAGCCTAAGGGTGATCGGGGCCAACGTCCTGACTTTC
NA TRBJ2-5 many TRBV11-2 CASTSMRQSETQYF TGTGCCAGCACCAGTATGCGACAGTCGGAGACCCAGTACTTC
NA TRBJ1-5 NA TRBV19 CASSIDRVLRDANQPQHF TGTGCCAGTAGTATAGATCGGGTCCTCCGGGACGCTAATCAGCCCCAGCATTTT
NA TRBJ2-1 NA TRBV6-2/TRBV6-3 CASSLGLPYNEQFF TGTGCCAGCAGCCTAGGACTTCCCTACAATGAGCAGTTCTTC
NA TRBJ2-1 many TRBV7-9 CASSLDGSAYNEQFF TGTGCCAGCAGCTTAGATGGTAGCGCGTACAATGAGCAGTTCTTC
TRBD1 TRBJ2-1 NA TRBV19 CASGQVPAYNEQFF TGTGCCAGTGGACAGGTTCCAGCCTACAATGAGCAGTTCTTC
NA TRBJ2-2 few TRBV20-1 CSARDLGKGTGELFF TGCAGTGCTAGAGATTTAGGGAAGGGCACCGGGGAGCTGTTTTTT
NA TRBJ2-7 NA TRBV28 CASSFFRTAYEQYF TGTGCCAGCAGTTTCTTCCGCACTGCCTACGAGCAGTACTTC
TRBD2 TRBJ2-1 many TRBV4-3 CASSPPGTSGRAMFNEQFF TGCGCCAGCAGCCCCCCCGGGACTAGCGGGAGGGCAATGTTCAATGAGCAGTTCTTC
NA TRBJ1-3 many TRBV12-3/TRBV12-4 CASSFERFPTGGNTIYF TGTGCCAGCAGTTTTGAGCGATTTCCCACGGGAGGAAACACCATATATTTT
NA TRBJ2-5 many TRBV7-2 CASSLIGGRAQETQYF TGTGCCAGCAGCTTAATTGGTGGCAGGGCGCAAGAGACCCAGTACTTC
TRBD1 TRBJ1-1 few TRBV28 CAIQIVRGLNTEAFF TGTGCCATCCAAATAGTAAGGGGGCTTAACACTGAAGCTTTCTTT
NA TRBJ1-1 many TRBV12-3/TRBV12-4 CASTPTGQTGTEAFF TGTGCCAGCACCCCAACAGGGCAGACGGGGACTGAAGCTTTCTTT
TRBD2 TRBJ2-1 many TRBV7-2 CASSLIAGAGPSSYNEQFF TGTGCCAGCAGCTTGATAGCGGGAGCTGGCCCGAGCTCCTACAATGAGCAGTTCTTC
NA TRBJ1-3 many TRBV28 CASSLRQRPGNTIYF TGTGCCAGCAGTTTGAGGCAGAGGCCTGGAAACACCATATATTTT
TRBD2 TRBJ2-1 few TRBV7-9 CALPDGGEYNEQFF TGTGCCCTCCCTGACGGGGGGGAATACAATGAGCAGTTCTTC
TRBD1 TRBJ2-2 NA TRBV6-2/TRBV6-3 CASTLQGGSYTGELFF TGTGCCAGCACCTTACAGGGGGGTTCATACACCGGGGAGCTGTTTTTT